This TCR beta chain was found in a study of a mutant IDH1 vaccine in newly diagnosed glioma. Profiling relied on immunoSEQ multiplex PCR, and the TCRdb table lists in-frame clones only, not all of them. The sample carries roughly 32,000 clones, roughly 77% recorded once. Time point in this sample: week 35, safety follow-up. Each dose delivered 300 ug of mutant IDH1 20-mer peptide subcutaneously with imiquimod. There are a few counts of this clone. Antigen unknown. This CDR3 is 14 amino acids long. Per germline, CDR1 MNHNS and CDR2 SASEGT. Deletions cut 0 bases from V and 7 bases from J, with 12 bases between.

This TCR was recovered from a man between 35 and 55 years old with glioma. Some clones in this sample may be carry-over from other donors' samples. V is TRBV6-1 and J is TRBJ2-5; D tentatively fits TRBD1 or TRBD2 (5 bases each). The input for sequencing was PBMCs, taken from a glioma patient whose treatment included an IDH1 peptide vaccine. CDR3 bases: TGTGCCAGCAGTGAAGCGCAGGGTCGGGGGACCCAGTACTTC. Its protein product is CASSEAQGRGTQYF.